The TCR beta chain under discussion was sequenced for a study of a mutant IDH1 vaccine in newly diagnosed glioma. The wider study: Vaccines began 4-6 weeks after radiotherapy alone, or with temozolomide cycles.

This CDR3 is 16 amino acids long. Trimming left V 0 bases short and J 7 bases short, with 17 bases between. Germline CDR1 and CDR2: SGHNT and YYREEE (reference sequence). Comment on this clone: Antigen specificity is unknown.

The time point denotes: week 11, during vaccination. Doses of 300 ug of mutant IDH1 20-mer peptide were given with topical imiquimod. Those who donated had recent WHO grade 3 or 4 IDH1-mutant, ATRX-lost astrocytomas. Data came from immunoSEQ multiplex PCR; TCRdb stores just in-frame clones and leaves some out. The table includes tens of thousands of clones, 80% detected once. The sequences come from PBMCs, collected from a glioma patient whose treatment included an IDH1 peptide vaccine. This clonotype originated in a man aged 50 to 59 with glioma. The chain links TRBV5-4 to TRBJ2-1, with D tentatively TRBD1 (6 bases). The CDR3 sequence: CASSLAGRGLGNEQFF. CDR3 in DNA: TGTGCCAGCAGCTTGGCCGGCAGGGGATTAGGAAATGAGCAGTTCTTC.